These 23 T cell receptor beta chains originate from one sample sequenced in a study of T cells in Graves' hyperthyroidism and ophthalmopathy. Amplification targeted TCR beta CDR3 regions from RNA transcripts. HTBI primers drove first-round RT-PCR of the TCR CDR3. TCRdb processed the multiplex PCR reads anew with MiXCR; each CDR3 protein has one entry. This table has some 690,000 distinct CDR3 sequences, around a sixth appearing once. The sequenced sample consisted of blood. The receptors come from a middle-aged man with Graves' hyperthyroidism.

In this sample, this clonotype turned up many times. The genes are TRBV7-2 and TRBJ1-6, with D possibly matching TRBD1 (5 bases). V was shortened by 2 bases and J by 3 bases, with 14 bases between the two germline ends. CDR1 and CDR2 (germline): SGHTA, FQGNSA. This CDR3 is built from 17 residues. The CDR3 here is CASSLSGYRLYNSPLHF. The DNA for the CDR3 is TGTGCCAGCAGCTTATCAGGGTATCGCCTCTATAATTCACCCCTCCACTTT. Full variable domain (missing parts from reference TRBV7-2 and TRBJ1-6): GAGVSQSPSNKVTEKGKDVELRCDPISGHTALYWYRQSLGQGLEFLIYFQGNSAPDKSGLPSDRFSAERTGGSVSTLTIQRTQQEDSAVYLCASSLSGYRLYNSPLHFGNGTRLTVT.

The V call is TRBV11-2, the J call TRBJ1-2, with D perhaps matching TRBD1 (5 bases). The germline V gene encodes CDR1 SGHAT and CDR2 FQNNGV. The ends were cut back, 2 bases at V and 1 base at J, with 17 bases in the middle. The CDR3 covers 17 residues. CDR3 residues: CASSLLTWDVSNYGYTF. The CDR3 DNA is TGTGCCAGCAGCTTATTAACTTGGGACGTTAGTAACTATGGCTACACCTTC.

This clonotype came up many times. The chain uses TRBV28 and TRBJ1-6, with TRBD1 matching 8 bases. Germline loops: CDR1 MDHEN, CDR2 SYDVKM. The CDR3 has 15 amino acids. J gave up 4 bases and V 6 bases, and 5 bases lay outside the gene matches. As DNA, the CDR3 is TGTGCCAGCAGAACAGGGGGAGATTATAATTCACCCCTCCACTTT. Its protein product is CASRTGGDYNSPLHF.

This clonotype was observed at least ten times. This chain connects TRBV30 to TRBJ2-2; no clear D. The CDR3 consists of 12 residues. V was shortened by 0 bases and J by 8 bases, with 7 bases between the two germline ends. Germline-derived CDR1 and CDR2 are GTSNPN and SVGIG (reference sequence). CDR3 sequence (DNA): TGTGCCTGGAGTGTAAATGTTGGGGAGCTGTTTTTT. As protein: CAWSVNVGELFF.

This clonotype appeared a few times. CDR3 DNA: TGTGCCAGCAGCCCTACGGGAGGGATGGGCAACGAGCAGTACTTC. It encodes CASSPTGGMGNEQYF. The chain has TRBV7-9 and TRBJ2-7; the match to TRBD2 covers 8 bases. The junction had 11 bases not matched to a gene; V was cut back by 5 bases and J by 5 bases. Germline assignment: CDR1 SEHNR and CDR2 FQNEAQ (reference sequence). This CDR3 is built from 15 residues.

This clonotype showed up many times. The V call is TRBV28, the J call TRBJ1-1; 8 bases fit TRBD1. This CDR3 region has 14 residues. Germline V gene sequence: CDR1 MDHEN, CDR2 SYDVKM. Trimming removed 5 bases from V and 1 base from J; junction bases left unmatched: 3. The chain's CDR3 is CASSTGGTNTEAFF. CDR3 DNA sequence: TGTGCCAGCAGTACAGGGGGGACGAACACTGAAGCTTTCTTT.

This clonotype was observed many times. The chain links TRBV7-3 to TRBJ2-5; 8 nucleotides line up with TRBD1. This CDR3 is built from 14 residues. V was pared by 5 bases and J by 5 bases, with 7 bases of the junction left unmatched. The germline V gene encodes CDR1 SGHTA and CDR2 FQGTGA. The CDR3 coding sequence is TGTGCCAGCAGCGCCTCAGGGGGCTCGGAGACCCAGTACTTC. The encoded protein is CASSASGGSETQYF.

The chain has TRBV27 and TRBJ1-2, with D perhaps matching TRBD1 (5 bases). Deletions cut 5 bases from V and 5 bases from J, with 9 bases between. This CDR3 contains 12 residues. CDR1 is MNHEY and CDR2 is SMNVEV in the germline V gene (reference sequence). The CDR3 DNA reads TGTGCCAGCAGTAGGGCAGGGTATGGCTACACCTTC. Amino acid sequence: CASSRAGYGYTF.

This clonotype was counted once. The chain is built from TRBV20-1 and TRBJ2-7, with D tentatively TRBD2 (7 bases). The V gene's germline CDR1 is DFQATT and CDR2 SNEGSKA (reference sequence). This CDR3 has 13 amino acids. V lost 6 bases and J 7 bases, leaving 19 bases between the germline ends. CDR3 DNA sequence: TGCAGTGCCATGGGGTCGGGGGGCAAAGAGCAGTACTTC. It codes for CSAMGSGGKEQYF.

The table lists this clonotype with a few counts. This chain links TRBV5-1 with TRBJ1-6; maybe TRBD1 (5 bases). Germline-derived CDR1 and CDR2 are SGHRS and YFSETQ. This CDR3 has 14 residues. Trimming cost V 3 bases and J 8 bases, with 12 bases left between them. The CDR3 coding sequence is TGCGCCAGCAGCTCGACAGAGGGAGATTCACCCCTCCACTTT. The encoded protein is CASSSTEGDSPLHF.

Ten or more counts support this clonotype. DNA for the CDR3: TGTGCCAGTAGTACCAGCGGACAGTTTGTTGCTGAAGCTTTCTTT. Amino acids: CASSTSGQFVAEAFF. The chain uses TRBV19 and TRBJ1-1; a possible D gene is TRBD1 (6 bases). This CDR3 contains 15 residues. Germline V gives CDR1 LNHDA, CDR2 SQIVND (reference sequence). V dropped 4 bases and J dropped 6 bases, with 18 bases sitting between them.

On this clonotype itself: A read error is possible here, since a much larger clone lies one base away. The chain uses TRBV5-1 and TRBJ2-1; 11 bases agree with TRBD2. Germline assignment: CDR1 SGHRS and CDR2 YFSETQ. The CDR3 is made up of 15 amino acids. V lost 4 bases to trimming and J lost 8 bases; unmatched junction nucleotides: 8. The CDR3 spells CASSRLAGGPDEQFF. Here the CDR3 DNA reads TGCGCCAGCAGCCGCCTAGCGGGAGGACCCGATGAGCAGTTCTTC.

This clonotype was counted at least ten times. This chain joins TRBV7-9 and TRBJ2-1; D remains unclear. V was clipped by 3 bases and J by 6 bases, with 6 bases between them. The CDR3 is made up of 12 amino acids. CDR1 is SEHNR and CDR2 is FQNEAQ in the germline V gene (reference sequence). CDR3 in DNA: TGTGCCAGCAGCTTGTTCCTCAATGAGCAGTTCTTC. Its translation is CASSLFLNEQFF.

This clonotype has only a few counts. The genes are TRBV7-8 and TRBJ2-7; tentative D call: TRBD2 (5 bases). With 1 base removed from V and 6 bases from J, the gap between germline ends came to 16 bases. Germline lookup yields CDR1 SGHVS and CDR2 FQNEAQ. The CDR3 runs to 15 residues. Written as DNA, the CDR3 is TGTGCCAGCAGCTTAGTGACGGCATTAGGGAGCGAGCAGTACTTC. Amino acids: CASSLVTALGSEQYF.

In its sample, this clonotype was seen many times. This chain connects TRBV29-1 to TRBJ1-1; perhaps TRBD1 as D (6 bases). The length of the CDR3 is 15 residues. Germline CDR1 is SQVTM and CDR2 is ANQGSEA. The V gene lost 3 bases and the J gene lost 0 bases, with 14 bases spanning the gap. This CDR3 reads CSVDNRDLMNTEAFF. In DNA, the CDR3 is TGCAGCGTTGATAACAGGGACCTCATGAACACTGAAGCTTTCTTT.

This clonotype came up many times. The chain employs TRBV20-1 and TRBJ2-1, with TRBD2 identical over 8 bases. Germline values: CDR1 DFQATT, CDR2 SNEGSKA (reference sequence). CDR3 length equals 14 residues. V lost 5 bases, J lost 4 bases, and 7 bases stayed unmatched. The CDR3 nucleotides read TGCAGTGCTTGGAGCGGGAGCGCTTACAATGAGCAGTTCTTC. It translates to CSAWSGSAYNEQFF.

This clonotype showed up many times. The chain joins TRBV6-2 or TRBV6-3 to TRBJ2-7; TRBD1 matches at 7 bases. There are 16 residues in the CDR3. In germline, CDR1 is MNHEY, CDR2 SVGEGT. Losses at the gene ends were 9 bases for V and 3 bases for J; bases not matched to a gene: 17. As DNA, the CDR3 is TGTGCCAGTACAAAGGAAGGACAGGTTAATTACTACGAGCAGTACTTC. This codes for CASTKEGQVNYYEQYF.

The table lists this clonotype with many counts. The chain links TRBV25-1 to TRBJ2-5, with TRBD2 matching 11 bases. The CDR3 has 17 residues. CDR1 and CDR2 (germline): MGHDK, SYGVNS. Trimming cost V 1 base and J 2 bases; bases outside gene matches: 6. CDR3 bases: TGTGCCAGCAGTGAATGGGGGACTAGCGGTTCACAAGAGACCCAGTACTTC. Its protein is CASSEWGTSGSQETQYF.

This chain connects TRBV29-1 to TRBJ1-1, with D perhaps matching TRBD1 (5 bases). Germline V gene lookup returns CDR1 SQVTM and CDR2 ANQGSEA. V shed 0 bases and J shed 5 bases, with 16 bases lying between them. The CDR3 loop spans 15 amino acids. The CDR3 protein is CSVEDSGTSGTEAFF. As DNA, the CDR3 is TGCAGCGTTGAAGACTCAGGGACGAGTGGGACTGAAGCTTTCTTT.

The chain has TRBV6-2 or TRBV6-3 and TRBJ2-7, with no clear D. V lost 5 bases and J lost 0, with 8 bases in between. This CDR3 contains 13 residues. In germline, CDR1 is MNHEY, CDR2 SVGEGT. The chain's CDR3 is CASSPLPSYEQYF. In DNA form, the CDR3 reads TGTGCCAGCAGTCCCCTGCCCTCCTACGAGCAGTACTTC.

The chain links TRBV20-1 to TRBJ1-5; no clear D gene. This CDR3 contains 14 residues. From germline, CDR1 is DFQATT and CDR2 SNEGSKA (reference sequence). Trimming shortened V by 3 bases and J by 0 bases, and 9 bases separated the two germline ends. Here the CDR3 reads CSARLSNSNQPQHF. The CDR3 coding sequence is TGCAGTGCTAGGTTGTCTAATAGCAATCAGCCCCAGCATTTT.

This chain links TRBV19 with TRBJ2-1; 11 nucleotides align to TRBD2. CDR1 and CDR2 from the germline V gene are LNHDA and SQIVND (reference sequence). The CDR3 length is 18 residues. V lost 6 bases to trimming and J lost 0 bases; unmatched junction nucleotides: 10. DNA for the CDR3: TGTGCCAGTAGACGACCGGGACTAGCGGATAGCTCCTACAATGAGCAGTTCTTC. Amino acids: CASRRPGLADSSYNEQFF.

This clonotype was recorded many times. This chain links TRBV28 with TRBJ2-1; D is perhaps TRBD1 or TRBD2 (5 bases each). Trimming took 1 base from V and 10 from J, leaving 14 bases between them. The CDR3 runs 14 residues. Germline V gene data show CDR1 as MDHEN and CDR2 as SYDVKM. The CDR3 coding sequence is TGTGCCAGCAGTTTATCGAGGTGGGGGTTAGAGCAGTTCTTC. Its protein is CASSLSRWGLEQFF.